These T cell receptor beta chains were read from a single sample in a study of cytomegalovirus exposure and HLA in healthy donors. Produced via immunoSEQ multiplex PCR; TCRdb's table is partial and in-frame only. The data show approximately 160,000 clones, around 80% seen once. The material sequenced was PBMCs. The receptors come from a female donor in good health and CMV-seronegative. Both conserved end residues are part of each CDR3. Clone size appears in some rows only: once, few, many, or a class for an expanded clone.

j_call,clone_size,v_call,cdr3_aa
TRBJ2-3,.,TRBV14,CASSQGQVTDTQYF
TRBJ2-1,.,TRBV29-1,CSVNQGSRNNEQFF
TRBJ2-7,.,TRBV19,CASSIKTGAPEQYF
TRBJ1-4,once,TRBV4-3,CASKDPGQGNEKLFF
TRBJ2-1,few,TRBV19,CASSIQTSGDEQFF
TRBJ1-4,.,TRBV7-9,CASTTRANNEKLFF
TRBJ1-2,.,TRBV9,CASSVGPGESYGYTF
TRBJ1-2,few,TRBV28,CASSQAGVAVYGYTF
TRBJ2-7,.,TRBV7-3,CASSPGQGAYEQYF
TRBJ2-3,.,TRBV25-1,CASTGLLETDTQYF
TRBJ2-4,.,TRBV15,CATSPTGFPDIQYF
TRBJ2-2,.,TRBV7-8,CASSLEGRNTGELFF
TRBJ1-4,.,TRBV7-9,CASSTEGATNEKLFF
TRBJ1-1,.,TRBV11-1,CASSLTGTTEAFF
TRBJ1-2,.,TRBV15,CATSGFRGDPYGYTF
TRBJ1-3,.,TRBV7-3,CASSSTGGGNTIYF
TRBJ1-2,once,TRBV27,CASSLSYTGYGYTF
TRBJ1-3,.,TRBV28,CATFQAGNTIYF
TRBJ2-7,once,TRBV27,CASSFGGAEYYEQYF
TRBJ1-1,.,TRBV27,CASSLSWSGYTEAFF
TRBJ2-3,once,TRBV27,CASSLGLAATQYF
TRBJ1-1,.,TRBV29-1,CSVDPRGEGAEAFF
TRBJ1-1,.,TRBV7-9,CASSLVGTNAEAFF
TRBJ2-7,.,TRBV7-6,CASSWVAGGSMYF
TRBJ1-2,once,TRBV25-1,CASSLGGAGTSGGYTF
TRBJ2-5,.,TRBV4-2,CASSQAEQKETQYF
TRBJ2-1,.,TRBV6-4,CASSDGLAGGLNEQFF